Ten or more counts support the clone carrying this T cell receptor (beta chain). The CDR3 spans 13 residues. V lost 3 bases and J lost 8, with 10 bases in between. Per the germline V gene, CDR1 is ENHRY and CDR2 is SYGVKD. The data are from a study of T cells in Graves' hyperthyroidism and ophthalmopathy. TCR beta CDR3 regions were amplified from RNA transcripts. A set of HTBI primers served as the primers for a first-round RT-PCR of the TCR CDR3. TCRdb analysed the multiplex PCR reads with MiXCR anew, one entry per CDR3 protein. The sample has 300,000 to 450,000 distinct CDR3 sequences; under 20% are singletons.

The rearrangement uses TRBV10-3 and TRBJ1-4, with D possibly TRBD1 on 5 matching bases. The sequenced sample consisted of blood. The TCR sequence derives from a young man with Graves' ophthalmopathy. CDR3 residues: CAISDREGEKLFF. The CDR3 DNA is TGTGCCATCAGTGACAGGGAGGGAGAAAAACTGTTTTTT.